This TCR beta chain was retrieved from a study of blood T cell repertoires in COVID-19. TCRdb's table, derived via immunoSEQ multiplex PCR, lists solely in-frame clones and lacks some. The sample consists of around 240,000 clones, roughly 82% of them appearing once. This CDR3 comprises 18 residues. Trimming at V came to 7 bases and at J to 3 bases, leaving 18 bases not matched to a gene. CDR1 and CDR2 from the germline V gene are SNHLY and FYNNEI. The sequence was obtained from a middle-aged woman who had recovered from COVID-19. Sequencing used peripheral blood. V gene TRBV2 combines with J gene TRBJ2-7; 10 nucleotides line up with TRBD1. Here the CDR3 reads CASKPDSGLDRGIYEQYF. The CDR3 DNA sequence: TGTGCCAGCAAACCGGACTCGGGCCTGGACAGGGGGATCTACGAGCAGTACTTC.